The next 8 T cell receptor beta chains were all read from a single sample in a study of patients and donors after allogeneic stem cell transplantation (dated by TCRdb to 2019 to 2021). Receptor amplification or capture employed RT-PCR. The listed sequencing device is NextSeq 550. The public reads were reprocessed in TCRdb via fastp at Q25 and MiXCR, keeping in-frame beta chains. Rows matching on CDR3 protein sequence are summarized as one entry with the most common DNA and genes. The sample table holds hundreds of thousands of distinct CDR3 sequences, of which 16% were seen once. Around 7.9% of the sample goes to the ten largest clones. The sequenced sample was blood, either unsorted or a sorted T cell fraction (not recorded which). The receptors were gathered from a human donor who was either an allogeneic HSCT recipient or a stem cell or donor lymphocyte infusion donor (not recorded which). It is not recorded whose cells these are; they may come from a transplant donor.

The V call is TRBV12-3 or TRBV12-4, the J call TRBJ1-2; D possibly corresponds to TRBD1 (5 bases). V was clipped by 2 bases and J by 8 bases, with 15 bases between them. The CDR3 has 14 residues. CDR3 sequence (DNA): TGTGCCAGCAGTTTACAGGGTTTTTCCCTAGGCTACACCTTC. This codes for CASSLQGFSLGYTF.

At least ten counts were recorded for this clonotype. The DNA of the CDR3 is TGCAGCCCTTCGCGGGGGGGCAATGAGCAGTTCTTC. Its protein product is CSPSRGGNEQFF. The genes are TRBV20-1 and TRBJ2-1, with 9 bases matching TRBD2. Germline CDR1 and CDR2: DFQATT and SNEGSKA (reference sequence). This CDR3 is built from 12 residues.

This clonotype came up a few times. The chain has TRBV19 and TRBJ1-1, with unresolved D. This CDR3 comprises 12 residues. CDR1 LNHDA and CDR2 SQIVND come from the germline V gene (reference sequence). The V end lost 3 bases, the J end lost 8 bases, and 10 bases lay between the germline ends. The CDR3 region is CASSIGFGEAFF. In DNA form, the CDR3 reads TGTGCCAGTAGTATTGGGTTTGGGGAAGCTTTCTTT.

This clonotype was recorded a few times. DNA for the CDR3: TGTGCCAGCAGCTTAGTAGTAGCGGGGTTAGATACGCAGTATTTT. This encodes CASSLVVAGLDTQYF. This sequence joins TRBV7-6 and TRBJ2-3, with 8 nucleotides matching TRBD2. The J segment lost 5 bases and the V segment lost 1 base, leaving 5 bases of the junction unmatched. The CDR3 totals 15 residues. Germline-derived CDR1 and CDR2 are SGHVS and FNYEAQ.

There are a few counts of this clonotype. J is TRBJ2-3 and V is TRBV18; D remains ambiguous. Germline V gene data show CDR1 as KGHSH and CDR2 as LQKENI. The V and J ends lost 4 bases and 2 bases respectively, with 10 bases between them. The CDR3 is made up of 14 amino acids. As DNA, the CDR3 is TGTGCCAGCTCACAAACGTTCTTCACAGATACGCAGTATTTT. Residues: CASSQTFFTDTQYF.

The chain has TRBV25-1 and TRBJ2-2; 9 bases align to TRBD1. Germline V gene lookup returns CDR1 MGHDK and CDR2 SYGVNS. The CDR3 spans 13 residues. With V trimmed by 6 bases and J by 7 bases, 3 bases remained unmatched. This CDR3 reads CASRDRGYGELFF. CDR3 bases: TGTGCCAGCAGGGACAGGGGTTACGGGGAGCTGTTTTTT.

This clonotype was found a few times. The chain employs TRBV6-1 and TRBJ2-1, with 9 bases that match TRBD2. V lost 6 bases to trimming and J lost 7 bases; unmatched junction nucleotides: 4. The germline V gene encodes CDR1 MNHNS and CDR2 SASEGT. The CDR3 length is 13 residues. The CDR3 coding sequence is TGTGCCAGCAGCCGCGGGGGGGCGAATGAGCAGTTCTTC. It translates to CASSRGGANEQFF.

A few counts support this clonotype. As DNA, the CDR3 is TGTGCCAGCAGCCAAGGGGGCTGGACTAGCGGGATCACCCCCGAGACCCAGTACTTC. Translating it yields CASSQGGWTSGITPETQYF. The chain has TRBV3-1 and TRBJ2-5; the match to TRBD2 covers 12 bases. The CDR3 covers 19 residues. Germline loops: CDR1 LGHDT, CDR2 YNNKEL (reference sequence). V dropped 1 base and J dropped 5; count of bases not matched to a gene: 14.